These 25 T cell receptor beta chains were sequenced from one sample in a study of blood T cell repertoires in COVID-19. The protocol was immunoSEQ multiplex PCR, while the TCRdb copy is restricted to in-frame clones and leaves out a portion. The sample has around 89,000 clones, approximately 75% seen once. The sample consisted of peripheral blood. Receptors were obtained from a woman older than 75 with acute or convalescent COVID-19.

V and J are TRBV30 and TRBJ2-1; 9 bases map to TRBD2. CDR1 is GTSNPN, CDR2 SVGIG, per germline (reference sequence). The CDR3 loop spans 16 amino acids. Trimming removed 0 bases from V and 10 bases from J; junction bases left unmatched: 13. The DNA of the CDR3 is TGTGCCTGGAGTGTAAAGGGGACTAGCCCCCTCGCCGAGCAGTTCTTC. The encoded protein is CAWSVKGTSPLAEQFF.

Only one count was recorded for this clone. This sequence joins TRBV7-6 and TRBJ2-2; a possible D gene is TRBD1 (6 bases). With 5 bases removed from V and 2 bases from J, the gap between germline ends came to 9 bases. CDR1 and CDR2 (germline): SGHVS, FNYEAQ. This CDR3 is built from 14 residues. CDR3 DNA: TGTGCCAGCAGCCGACAGGAAAACACCGGGGAGCTGTTTTTT. Its translation: CASSRQENTGELFF.

This chain links TRBV5-1 with TRBJ2-1, with 10 bases fitting TRBD2. The CDR3 has 18 residues. J lost 3 bases, V lost 2 bases, and 11 bases had no gene match. In germline, CDR1 is SGHRS, CDR2 YFSETQ. The CDR3 protein is CASSFSGPGLADYNEQFF. The CDR3 nucleotides read TGCGCCAGCAGCTTCTCGGGACCTGGACTAGCGGACTACAATGAGCAGTTCTTC.

The genes are TRBV24-1 and TRBJ1-5, with TRBD1 as a possible D gene (5 bases). The CDR3 runs 15 residues. Trimming left V 6 bases short and J 2 bases short, with 13 bases between. Germline CDR1 is KGHDR and CDR2 is SFDVKD. The CDR3 protein is CATSPGGNGNQPQHF. In nucleotides, the CDR3 is TGTGCCACCAGTCCCGGGGGAAATGGCAATCAGCCCCAGCATTTT.

V is TRBV5-1 and J is TRBJ2-3, with TRBD1 identical over 8 bases. From germline, CDR1 is SGHRS and CDR2 YFSETQ. The CDR3 runs to 16 residues. The V segment lost 4 bases and the J segment 6 bases; nucleotides outside the gene matches: 13. Here the CDR3 reads CASSPVGTGIGDTQYF. CDR3 in DNA: TGCGCCAGCAGCCCGGTTGGGACAGGAATAGGTGATACGCAGTATTTT.

V gene TRBV5-1 combines with J gene TRBJ1-1; D gene unclear. This CDR3 has 14 amino acids. V was clipped by 4 bases and J by 0 bases, with 10 bases between them. Germline assignment: CDR1 SGHRS and CDR2 YFSETQ. CDR3 sequence reads: CASSVLSVNTEAFF. As DNA, the CDR3 is TGCGCCAGCAGCGTACTCTCGGTGAACACTGAAGCTTTCTTT.

This clone has only a few counts. The V call is TRBV2, the J call TRBJ1-1, with D perhaps matching TRBD1 (6 bases). The germline V gene has CDR1 SNHLY and CDR2 FYNNEI. Deletions cut 6 bases from V and 5 bases from J, with 13 bases between. The CDR3 is 13 amino acids. CDR3 amino acids: CASRGTGFTEAFF. In DNA form, the CDR3 reads TGTGCCAGCAGGGGTACAGGGTTTACTGAAGCTTTCTTT.

The genes are TRBV3-1 (or the pseudogene TRBV3-2) and TRBJ1-6, with D hard to call. The CDR3 loop spans 15 amino acids. Germline CDR1 and CDR2: LGHDT and YNNKEL (reference sequence). V lost 9 bases, J lost 5 bases, and 17 bases lay in between. This CDR3 reads CASTRSHRDNSPLHF. DNA for the CDR3: TGTGCCAGTACCAGGTCCCACAGAGATAATTCACCCCTCCACTTT.

CDR3 coding DNA: TGTGCCAGCAGCCCGATGGACAGGGCTCAAGAGACCCAGTACTTC. Translation: CASSPMDRAQETQYF. The chain recombines TRBV7-3 with TRBJ2-5, with 8 bases identical to TRBD1. Germline-derived CDR1 and CDR2 are SGHTA and FQGTGA. J gave up 2 bases and V 5 bases, and 7 bases lay outside the gene matches. The CDR3 loop spans 15 amino acids. Looking up the rest from reference TRBV7-3 and TRBJ2-5 gives the full variable domain: GAGVSQTPSNKVTEKGKYVELRCDPISGHTALYWYRQSLGQGPEFLIYFQGTGAADDSGLPNDRFFAVRPEGSVSTLKIQRTERGDSAVYLCASSPMDRAQETQYFGPGTRLLVL.

This clone was observed a handful of times. The genes are TRBV12-3 or TRBV12-4 and TRBJ1-2; possible D gene TRBD1, 5 bases. Trimming took off 2 bases at V and 7 bases at J, with 11 bases between the two ends. The CDR3 has 13 amino acids. The CDR3 coding sequence is TGTGCCAGCAGTTTAACAAACCAGGGTGGCTACACCTTC. Encoded protein: CASSLTNQGGYTF.

This clone was detected a few times. The chain joins TRBV18 to TRBJ2-5; D ambiguous. Germline loops: CDR1 KGHSH, CDR2 LQKENI. This CDR3 has 14 residues. Trimming left V 3 bases short and J 3 bases short, with 11 bases between. The CDR3 loop reads CASSPARDKETQYF. CDR3 coding DNA: TGTGCCAGCTCACCCGCCAGAGACAAAGAGACCCAGTACTTC. Full variable domain (missing parts from reference TRBV18 and TRBJ2-5): NAGVMQNPRHLVRRRGQEARLRCSPMKGHSHVYWYRQLPEEGLKFMVYLQKENIIDESGMPKERFSAEFPKEGPSILRIQQVVRGDSAAYFCASSPARDKETQYFGPGTRLLVL.

The chain couples TRBV5-8 to TRBJ1-4; D is ambiguous. V dropped 1 base and J dropped 8 bases, with 15 bases sitting between them. The germline V gene encodes CDR1 SGHTS and CDR2 YDEGEE. The CDR3 totals 15 residues. CDR3 amino acids: CASSLKVYRGEKLFF. The CDR3 region has the DNA TGTGCCAGCAGCTTGAAGGTGTATCGAGGGGAAAAACTGTTTTTT.

This clone was seen once. The chain links TRBV7-8 to TRBJ2-3; TRBD2 matches at 7 bases. V shed 2 bases, J shed 9 bases, and the junction held 5 bases outside the gene matches. In germline, CDR1 is SGHVS, CDR2 FQNEAQ. This CDR3 region has 13 residues. CDR3 sequence reads: CASSLTGTKTQYF. CDR3 nucleotide sequence: TGTGCCAGCAGCTTAACCGGGACTAAAACGCAGTATTTT.

The rearrangement uses TRBV5-1 and TRBJ2-7, with 13 bases fitting TRBD2. Trimming removed 5 bases from V and 5 bases from J; junction bases left unmatched: 4. Germline V gene data show CDR1 as SGHRS and CDR2 as YFSETQ. The CDR3 extends over 14 amino acids. This chain's CDR3 is CASSRTSGGNEQYF. CDR3 sequence (DNA): TGCGCCAGCAGTCGGACTAGCGGGGGAAACGAGCAGTACTTC.

The genes are TRBV10-3 and TRBJ1-2; D is perhaps TRBD1 (5 bases). Germline values: CDR1 ENHRY, CDR2 SYGVKD. The V and J ends lost 2 bases and 6 bases respectively, with 19 bases between them. The CDR3 has 16 amino acids. CDR3 DNA: TGTGCCATCAGTGAGAGGGCCCAAGCTCTAGGGGATGGCTACACCTTC. This gives the protein CAISERAQALGDGYTF.

The chain's CDR3 is CASSPERGRGDTQYF. The CDR3 region has the DNA TGTGCCAGCAGCCCGGAGCGGGGGCGAGGAGATACGCAGTATTTT. The chain joins TRBV7-3 to TRBJ2-3, with 8 bases fitting TRBD2. V was clipped by 5 bases and J by 5 bases; unmatched bases: 9. CDR3 length: 15 residues. The germline gives CDR1 SGHTA, CDR2 FQGTGA.

This CDR3 is CASSQTGAREAFF. CDR3 sequence (DNA): TGTGCCAGCTCACAAACAGGGGCCCGTGAAGCTTTCTTT. The chain joins TRBV18 to TRBJ1-1, with 7 bases identical to TRBD1. Germline loops: CDR1 KGHSH, CDR2 LQKENI. Germline trimming cut 4 bases from V and 7 bases from J; bases unmatched to any gene: 6. The CDR3 is made up of 13 amino acids. Full variable domain (remainder filled in from reference TRBV18 and TRBJ1-1): NAGVMQNPRHLVRRRGQEARLRCSPMKGHSHVYWYRQLPEEGLKFMVYLQKENIIDESGMPKERFSAEFPKEGPSILRIQQVVRGDSAAYFCASSQTGAREAFFGQGTRLTVV.

This clone was seen ten or more times. The V gene is TRBV18, the J gene TRBJ1-2; D possibly corresponds to TRBD1 (5 bases). The CDR3 is 16 residues long. The V end lost 2 bases, the J end lost 0 bases, and 13 bases lay between the germline ends. Per the germline V gene, CDR1 is KGHSH and CDR2 is LQKENI. CDR3 amino acids: CASSPSGGSANYGYTF. Here the CDR3 DNA reads TGTGCCAGCTCACCAAGCGGGGGGTCAGCTAACTATGGCTACACCTTC.

The chain combines TRBV9 with TRBJ2-2, with 8 bases identical to TRBD1. Unmatched junction bases numbered 7, after V lost 3 bases and J lost 3 bases. CDR1 is SGDLS, CDR2 YYNGEE, per germline. The CDR3 consists of 16 residues. Here the CDR3 reads CASSGDRGQDTGELFF. The CDR3 bases are TGTGCCAGCAGCGGCGACAGGGGCCAGGACACCGGGGAGCTGTTTTTT.

V gene TRBV3-1 (or the pseudogene TRBV3-2) combines with J gene TRBJ1-3, with D hard to call. CDR3 length equals 13 residues. Germline assignment: CDR1 LGHDT and CDR2 YNNKEL (reference sequence). Trimming left V 0 bases short and J 4 bases short, with 4 bases between. The CDR3 loop reads CASSQDRGNTIYF. Written as DNA, the CDR3 is TGTGCCAGCAGCCAAGACAGGGGAAACACCATATATTTT.

The chain uses TRBV5-1 and TRBJ1-2; D may be TRBD1 (5 bases). Germline lookup yields CDR1 SGHRS and CDR2 YFSETQ. The CDR3 consists of 15 residues. V was pared by 0 bases and J by 2 bases, with 11 bases between. CDR3: CASSLGTGLNYGYTF. The CDR3 DNA reads as TGCGCCAGCAGCTTGGGTACAGGCCTAAACTATGGCTACACCTTC.

The rearrangement links TRBV7-8 to TRBJ1-2, with 8 bases matching TRBD1. The germline CDR1 and CDR2 sequences are SGHVS and FQNEAQ. Trimming at V came to 5 bases and at J to 2 bases, leaving 4 bases not matched to a gene. CDR3 length equals 14 residues. The CDR3 coding sequence is TGTGCCAGCAGCCGCGACAGGGGCAACTATGGCTACACCTTC. Residues: CASSRDRGNYGYTF.

The V and J genes are TRBV11-2 and TRBJ2-5; D perhaps matches TRBD2 (7 bases). Germline V gene data show CDR1 as SGHAT and CDR2 as FQNNGV. The CDR3 sequence is 17 residues long. Deletions cut 5 bases from V and 5 bases from J, with 24 bases between. CDR3 in DNA: TGTGCCAGCAGCGCCACTCGTGGGCGGGGGCTCTGGGAGACCCAGTACTTC. Amino acid sequence: CASSATRGRGLWETQYF. The complete variable domain, with remaining parts taken from reference TRBV11-2 and TRBJ2-5, reads EAGVAQSPRYKIIEKRQSVAFWCNPISGHATLYWYQQILGQGPKLLIQFQNNGVVDDSQLPKDRFSAERLKGVDSTLKIQPAKLEDSAVYLCASSATRGRGLWETQYFGPGTRLLVL.

The chain combines TRBV2 with TRBJ2-5; the match to TRBD2 covers 12 bases. The CDR3 length is 15 residues. V shed 6 bases and J 5 bases; nucleotides not matched to a gene: 7. Germline CDR1 SNHLY, CDR2 FYNNEI. In DNA form, the CDR3 reads TGTGCCAGCAGCTTTTCTAGCGGGGGGGCGGAGACCCAGTACTTC. This translates into CASSFSSGGAETQYF.

This chain joins TRBV11-3 and TRBJ1-4, with D tentatively TRBD1 (5 bases). V was trimmed by 0 bases and J by 4 bases, leaving 24 bases between them. The length of the CDR3 is 20 residues. The germline gives CDR1 SGHNT, CDR2 YENEEA. CDR3 nucleotide sequence: TGTGCCAGCAGCTTAGAATATGGGTGGGGCCCTCACTCCCTTAATGAAAAACTGTTTTTT. Amino acid sequence: CASSLEYGWGPHSLNEKLFF.